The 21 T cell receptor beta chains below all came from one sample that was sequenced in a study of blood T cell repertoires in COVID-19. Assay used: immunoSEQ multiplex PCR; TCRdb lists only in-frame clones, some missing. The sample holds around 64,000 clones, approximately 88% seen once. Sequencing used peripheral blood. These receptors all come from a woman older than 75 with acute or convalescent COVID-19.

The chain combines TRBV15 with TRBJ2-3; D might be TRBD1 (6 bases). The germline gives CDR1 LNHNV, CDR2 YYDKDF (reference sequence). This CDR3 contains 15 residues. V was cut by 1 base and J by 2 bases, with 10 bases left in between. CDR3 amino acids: CATSRGDIYTDTQYF. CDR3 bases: TGTGCCACCAGCAGAGGGGACATATACACAGATACGCAGTATTTT. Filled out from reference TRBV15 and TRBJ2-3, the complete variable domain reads DAMVIQNPRYQVTQFGKPVTLSCSQTLNHNVMYWYQQKSSQAPKLLFHYYDKDFNNEADTPDNFQSRRPNTSFCFLDIRSPGLGDTAMYLCATSRGDIYTDTQYFGPGTRLTVL.

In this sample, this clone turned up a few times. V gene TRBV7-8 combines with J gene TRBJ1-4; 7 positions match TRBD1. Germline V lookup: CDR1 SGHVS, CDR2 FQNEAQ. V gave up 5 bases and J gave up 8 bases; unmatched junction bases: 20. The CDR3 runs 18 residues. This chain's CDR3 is CASSPLATGIVVMEKLFF. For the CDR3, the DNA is TGTGCCAGCAGCCCACTTGCGACAGGGATCGTAGTAATGGAAAAACTGTTTTTT. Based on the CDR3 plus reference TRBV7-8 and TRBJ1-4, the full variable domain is GAGVSQSPRYKVAKRGQDVALRCDPISGHVSLFWYQQALGQGPEFLTYFQNEAQLDKSGLPSDRFFAERPEGSVSTLKIQRTQQEDSAVYLCASSPLATGIVVMEKLFFGSGTQLSVL.

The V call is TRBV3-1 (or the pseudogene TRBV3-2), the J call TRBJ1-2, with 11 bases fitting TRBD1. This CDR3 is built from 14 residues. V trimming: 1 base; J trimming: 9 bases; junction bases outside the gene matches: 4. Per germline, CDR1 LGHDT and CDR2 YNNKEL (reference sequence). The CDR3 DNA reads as TGTGCCAGCAGCCAAGCAGGGACAGGGGGAAGCTACACCTTC. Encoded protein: CASSQAGTGGSYTF.

The CDR3 is CASSLSGLTLNEQFF. The CDR3 DNA reads as TGTGCCAGCAGTTTATCTGGGCTGACCCTTAATGAGCAGTTCTTC. This rearrangement joins TRBV27 to TRBJ2-1; D call uncertain. Germline loops: CDR1 MNHEY, CDR2 SMNVEV (reference sequence). The CDR3 has 15 amino acids. The ends were cut back, 0 bases at V and 7 bases at J, with 13 bases in the middle.

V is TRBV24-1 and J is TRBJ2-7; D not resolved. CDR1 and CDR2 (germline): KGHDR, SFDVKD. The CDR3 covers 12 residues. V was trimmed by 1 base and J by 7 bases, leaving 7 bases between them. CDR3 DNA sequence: TGTGCCACCAGTGATTTCCTCGGGGAGCAGTACTTC. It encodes CATSDFLGEQYF.

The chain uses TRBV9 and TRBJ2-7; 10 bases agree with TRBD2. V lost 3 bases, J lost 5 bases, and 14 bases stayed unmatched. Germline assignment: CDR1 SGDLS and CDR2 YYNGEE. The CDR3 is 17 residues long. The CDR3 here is CASSAGGVSGRIDEQYF. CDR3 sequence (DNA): TGTGCCAGCAGCGCTGGGGGGGTTAGCGGGAGGATAGACGAGCAGTACTTC. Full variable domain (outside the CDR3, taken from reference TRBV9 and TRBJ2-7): DSGVTQTPKHLITATGQRVTLRCSPRSGDLSVYWYQQSLDQGLQFLIQYYNGEERAKGNILERFSAQQFPDLHSELNLSSLELGDSALYFCASSAGGVSGRIDEQYFGPGTRLTVT.

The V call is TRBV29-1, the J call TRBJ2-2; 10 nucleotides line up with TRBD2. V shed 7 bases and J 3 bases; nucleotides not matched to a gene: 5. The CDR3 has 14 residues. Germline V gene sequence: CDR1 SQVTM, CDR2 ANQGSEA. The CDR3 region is CSARLAGYTGELFF. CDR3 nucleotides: TGCAGCGCAAGACTAGCGGGCTACACCGGGGAGCTGTTTTTT.

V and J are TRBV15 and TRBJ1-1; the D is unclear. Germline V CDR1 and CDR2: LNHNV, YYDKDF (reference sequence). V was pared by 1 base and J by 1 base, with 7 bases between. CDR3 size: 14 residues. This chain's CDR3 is CATSRGGKNTEAFF. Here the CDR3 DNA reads TGTGCCACCAGCAGAGGAGGGAAGAACACTGAAGCTTTCTTT.

The DNA of the CDR3 is TGTGCCAGCAGCTTAGCGGGGGGAAACACCGGGGAGCTGTTTTTT. This encodes CASSLAGGNTGELFF. V usage is TRBV11-3 and J usage is TRBJ2-2; 7 nucleotides line up with TRBD2. J gave up 2 bases and V 1 base, and 1 base lay outside the gene matches. Germline V lookup: CDR1 SGHNT, CDR2 YENEEA. CDR3 length equals 15 residues.

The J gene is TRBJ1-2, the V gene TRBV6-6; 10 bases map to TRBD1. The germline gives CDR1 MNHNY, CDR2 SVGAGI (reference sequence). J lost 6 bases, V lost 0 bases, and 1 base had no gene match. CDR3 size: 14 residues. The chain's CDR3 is CASSYSTGGDGYTF. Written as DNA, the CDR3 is TGTGCCAGCAGTTACTCGACAGGGGGCGATGGCTACACCTTC.

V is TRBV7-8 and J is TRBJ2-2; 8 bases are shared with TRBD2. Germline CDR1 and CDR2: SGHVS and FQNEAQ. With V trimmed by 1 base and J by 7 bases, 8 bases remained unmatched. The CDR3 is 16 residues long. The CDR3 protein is CASSLEAGVGRGELFF. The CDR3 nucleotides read TGTGCCAGCAGCTTAGAAGCGGGAGTGGGGCGCGGGGAGCTGTTTTTT.

DNA of the CDR3: TGTGCCAGCAGTCGCGCCGGGGGGTTCGCCTACGAGCAGTACTTC. It codes for CASSRAGGFAYEQYF. This chain joins TRBV27 and TRBJ2-7; 7 bases align to TRBD2. V dropped 5 bases and J dropped 2; count of bases not matched to a gene: 9. Germline V lookup: CDR1 MNHEY, CDR2 SMNVEV (reference sequence). This CDR3 is 15 amino acids long.

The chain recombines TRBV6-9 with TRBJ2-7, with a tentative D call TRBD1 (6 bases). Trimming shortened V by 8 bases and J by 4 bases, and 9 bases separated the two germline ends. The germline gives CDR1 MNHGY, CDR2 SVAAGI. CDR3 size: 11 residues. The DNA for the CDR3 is TGTGCCAGCTACAGGGTTTACGAGCAGTACTTC. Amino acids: CASYRVYEQYF.

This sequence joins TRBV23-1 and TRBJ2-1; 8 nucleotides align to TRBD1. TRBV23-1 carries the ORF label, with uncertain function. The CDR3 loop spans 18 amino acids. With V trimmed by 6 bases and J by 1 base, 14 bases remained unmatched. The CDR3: CASSRPSNRGVSYNEQFF. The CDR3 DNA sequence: TGCGCCAGCAGCCGTCCTTCCAACAGGGGGGTTTCCTACAATGAGCAGTTCTTC.

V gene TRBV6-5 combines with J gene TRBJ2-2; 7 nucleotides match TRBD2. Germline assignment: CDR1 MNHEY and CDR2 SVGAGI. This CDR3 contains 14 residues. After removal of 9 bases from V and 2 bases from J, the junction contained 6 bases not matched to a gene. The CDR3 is CASGLGPNTGELFF. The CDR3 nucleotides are TGTGCCAGTGGACTAGGACCCAACACCGGGGAGCTGTTTTTT.

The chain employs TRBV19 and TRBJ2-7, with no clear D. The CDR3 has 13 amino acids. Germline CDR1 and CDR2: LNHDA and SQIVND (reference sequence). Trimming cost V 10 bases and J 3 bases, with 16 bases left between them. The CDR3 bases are TGTGCCACCCGAGACGGCGGCCACTACGAGCAGTACTTC. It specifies CATRDGGHYEQYF.

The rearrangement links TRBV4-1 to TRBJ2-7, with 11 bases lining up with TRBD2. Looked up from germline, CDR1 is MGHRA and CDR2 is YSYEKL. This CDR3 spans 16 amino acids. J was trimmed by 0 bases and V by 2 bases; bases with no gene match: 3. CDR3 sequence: CASSQPLAGGSYEQYF. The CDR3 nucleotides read TGCGCCAGCAGCCAACCCCTAGCGGGGGGCTCCTACGAGCAGTACTTC.

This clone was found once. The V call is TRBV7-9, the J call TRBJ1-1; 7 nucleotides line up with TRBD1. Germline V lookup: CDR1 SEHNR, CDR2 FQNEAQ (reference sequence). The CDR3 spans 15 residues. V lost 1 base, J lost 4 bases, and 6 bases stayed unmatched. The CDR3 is CASSLVRQGGTEAFF. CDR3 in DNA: TGTGCCAGCAGCTTAGTTCGACAGGGCGGCACTGAAGCTTTCTTT.

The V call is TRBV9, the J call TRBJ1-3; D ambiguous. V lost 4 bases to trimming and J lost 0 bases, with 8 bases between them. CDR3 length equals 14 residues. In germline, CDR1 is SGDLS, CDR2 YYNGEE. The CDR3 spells CASSPRGSGNTIYF. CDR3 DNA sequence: TGTGCCAGCAGCCCCCGGGGCTCTGGAAACACCATATATTTT.

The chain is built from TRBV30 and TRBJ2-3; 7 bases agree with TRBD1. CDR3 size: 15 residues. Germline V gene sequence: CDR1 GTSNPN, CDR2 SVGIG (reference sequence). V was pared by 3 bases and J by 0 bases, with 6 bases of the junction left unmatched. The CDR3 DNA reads TGTGCCTGGAGGAAACGACAGGGAAGCACAGATACGCAGTATTTT. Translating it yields CAWRKRQGSTDTQYF.

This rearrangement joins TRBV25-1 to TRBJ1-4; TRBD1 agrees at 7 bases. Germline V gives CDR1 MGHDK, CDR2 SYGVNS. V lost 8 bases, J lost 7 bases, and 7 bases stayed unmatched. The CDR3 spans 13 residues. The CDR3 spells CASSGGNSEKLFF. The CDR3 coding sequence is TGTGCCAGCTCAGGGGGGAATTCTGAAAAACTGTTTTTT.